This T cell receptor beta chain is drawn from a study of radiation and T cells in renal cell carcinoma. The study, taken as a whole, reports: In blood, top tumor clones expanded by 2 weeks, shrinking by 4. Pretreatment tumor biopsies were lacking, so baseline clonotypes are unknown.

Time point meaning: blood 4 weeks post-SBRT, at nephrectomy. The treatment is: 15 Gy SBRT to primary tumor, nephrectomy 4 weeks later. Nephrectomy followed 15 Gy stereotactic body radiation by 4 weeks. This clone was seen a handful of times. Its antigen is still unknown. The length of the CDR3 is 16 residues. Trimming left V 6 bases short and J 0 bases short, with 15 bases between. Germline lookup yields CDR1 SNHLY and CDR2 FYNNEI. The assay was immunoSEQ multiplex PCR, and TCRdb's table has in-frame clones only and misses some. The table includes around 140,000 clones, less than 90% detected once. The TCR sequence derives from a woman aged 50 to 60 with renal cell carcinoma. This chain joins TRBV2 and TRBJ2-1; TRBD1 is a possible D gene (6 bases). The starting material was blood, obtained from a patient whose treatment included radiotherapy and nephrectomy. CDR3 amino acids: CASRSLLGASYNEQFF. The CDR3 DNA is TGTGCCAGCAGATCTCTACTGGGGGCCTCCTACAATGAGCAGTTCTTC.